Detailed here is one TCR beta chain. The table lists this clone with a few counts. Its antigen remains undetermined. No much larger clone is present one base from it, and per-base qualities are unavailable. This sample is drawn from a study of T cell responses to AZD1222 COVID-19 vaccine (dated by TCRdb to the early 2020s). With respect to the entire study: AZD1222 recipients with second doses at about 4 weeks or about 12 weeks were pooled, because spike-specific TCR depth and breadth did not differ between schedules. TCR sequencing covered more than 230 trial participants: around 210 given two doses of AZD1222 and about 26 given two doses of MenACWY control vaccine. Trial participants were enrolled by age into subgroups of 18-55, 56-69 and 70-plus years, and about 150, 27 and 61 TCR-sequenced participants, respectively, were included in these subgroups. What the research found in general, with its limitations: In the small 56-69-year group, the increase in depth fell short of significance, most likely because of low power. Nearly half of unique spike-specific TCRs reportedly recognized epitopes outside regions mutated in the B.1.351 and B.1.1.7 variants. Because no samples from the day 14 peak response were available, repertoires could be characterized only after the peak T cell response. CD4 TCRs associated with the vaccine covered the entire spike protein, and the dominant responses were in regions 160-218 and 743-854. After two AZD1222 doses, both the breadth and the depth of spike-specific TCRs were significantly higher than at day 0 and than in MenACWY recipients. Participants were mostly white British, with more females than males. The authors suggested clonal diversity may have been underestimated. Conclusions about previously exposed vaccinees were limited because only six AZD1222 recipients were SARS-CoV-2 seropositive at baseline.

The CDR3 regions of human TCRbeta chains were analyzed by immunosequencing. On the study's bioinformatics: TCRs in the repertoires were compared against a reference library of SARS-CoV-2-specific TCRs that had been generated with the MIRA antigen-specificity platform. Breadth was defined as the fraction of unique TCRs that were SARS-CoV-2-associated. Depth was defined as the fraction of total T cells that were SARS-CoV-2-associated. Using the MIRA data, every spike-specific TCR was mapped to the spike region that the TCR reacted to and assigned to either a CD4 or a CD8 class. Log10-transformed breadth and depth values were compared by one-way ANOVA with Sidak's multiple comparisons tests. This is the immuneACCESS table as TCRdb keeps it, with only in-frame sequences that have V and J called. A part of the clones is gone; compared with another copy, unresolved V genes explain less than half, and the rest is unexplained. V, J and clone size derive from that table, while D and trimming were established from the DNA sequence. The sample yields 130,000 to 150,000 clones; 90% to 95% were counted once. 4% to 6% of the sample is held by the ten biggest clonotypes.

V is cut back by 2 bases and J by 4 bases, with 4 bases in the junction unmatched. CDR3 length: 14 amino acids, cysteine to phenylalanine. CDR3 DNA only is kept here, 42 bases in frame from base 1. CDR1 and CDR2 are read off the germline V gene as SGHTA and FQGTGA. Sample time point, as interpreted from the label and publication: baseline before first vaccination. Vaccinee samples were obtained from the UK trials COV001 and COV002, which included a single-blind randomized controlled phase 2/3 trial of AZD1222 (ChAdOx1 nCoV-19) in healthy adults. For TCRbeta chain sequencing, PBMC samples from trial participants were taken at day 0 and at day 28 after the second dose.

The sequence is built from TRBV7-3 and TRBJ2-7; 8 bases in the junction line up with TRBD1. The sample here was peripheral blood, taken on day 0 of AZD1222 vaccination. The sequence was collected from an adult in good health. The CDR3 region reads CASSLGQGAYEQYF. Here is the DNA: TGTGCCAGCAGCTTAGGGCAGGGGGCTTACGAGCAGTACTTC.